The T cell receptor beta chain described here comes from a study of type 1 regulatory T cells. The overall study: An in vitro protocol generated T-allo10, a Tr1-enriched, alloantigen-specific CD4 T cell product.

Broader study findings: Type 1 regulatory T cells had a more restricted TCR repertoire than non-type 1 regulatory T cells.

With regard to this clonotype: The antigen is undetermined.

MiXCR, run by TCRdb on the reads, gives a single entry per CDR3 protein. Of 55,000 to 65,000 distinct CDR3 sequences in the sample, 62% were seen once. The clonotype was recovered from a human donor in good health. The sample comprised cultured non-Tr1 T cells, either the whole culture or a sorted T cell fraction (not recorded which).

Here the CDR3 DNA reads TGTGCCAGCAGCCCTGGAATAGCCACAGATACGCAGTATTTT. It encodes CASSPGIATDTQYF. The rearrangement links TRBV6-2 or TRBV6-3 to TRBJ2-3; D is ambiguous. Germline V CDR1 and CDR2: MNHEY, SVGEGT. The CDR3 spans 14 residues. Trimming took off 6 bases at V and 2 bases at J, with 12 bases between the two ends.